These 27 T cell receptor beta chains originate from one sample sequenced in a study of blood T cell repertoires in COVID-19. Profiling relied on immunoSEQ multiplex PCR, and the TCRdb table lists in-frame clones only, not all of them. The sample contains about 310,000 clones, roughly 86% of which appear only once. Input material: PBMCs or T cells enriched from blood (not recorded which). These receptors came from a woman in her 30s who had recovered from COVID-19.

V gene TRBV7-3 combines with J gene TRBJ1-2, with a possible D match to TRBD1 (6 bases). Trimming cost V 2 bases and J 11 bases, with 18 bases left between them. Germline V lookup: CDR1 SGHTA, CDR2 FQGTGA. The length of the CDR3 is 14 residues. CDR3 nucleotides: TGTGCCAGCAGCTTACAGGGGTCGGCTCCCACTTACACCTTC. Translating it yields CASSLQGSAPTYTF. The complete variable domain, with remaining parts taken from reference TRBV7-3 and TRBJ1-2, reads GAGVSQTPSNKVTEKGKYVELRCDPISGHTALYWYRQSLGQGPEFLIYFQGTGAADDSGLPNDRFFAVRPEGSVSTLKIQRTERGDSAVYLCASSLQGSAPTYTFGSGTRLTVV.

The chain's CDR3 is CASSMYPGVSGEQYF. The CDR3 DNA is TGTGCCAGCAGTATGTACCCAGGGGTCTCGGGCGAGCAGTACTTC. The rearrangement joins TRBV6-5 to TRBJ2-7, with D perhaps matching TRBD1 (6 bases). V was trimmed by 5 bases and J by 6 bases, leaving 20 bases between them. The CDR3 loop spans 15 amino acids. CDR1 and CDR2 (germline): MNHEY, SVGAGI.

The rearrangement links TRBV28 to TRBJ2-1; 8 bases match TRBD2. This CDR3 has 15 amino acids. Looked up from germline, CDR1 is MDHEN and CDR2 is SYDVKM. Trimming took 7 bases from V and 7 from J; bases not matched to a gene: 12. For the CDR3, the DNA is TGTGCCAGCACCGTGGCGGGGCCGGGGGGGAATGAGCAGTTCTTC. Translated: CASTVAGPGGNEQFF.

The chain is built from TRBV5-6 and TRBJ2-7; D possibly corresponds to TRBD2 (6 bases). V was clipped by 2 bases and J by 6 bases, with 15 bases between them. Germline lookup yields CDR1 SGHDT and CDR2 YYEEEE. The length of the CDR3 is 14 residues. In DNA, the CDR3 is TGTGCCAGCAGCTTTGTGGCTAGCGTAAGCGAGCAGTACTTC. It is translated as CASSFVASVSEQYF.

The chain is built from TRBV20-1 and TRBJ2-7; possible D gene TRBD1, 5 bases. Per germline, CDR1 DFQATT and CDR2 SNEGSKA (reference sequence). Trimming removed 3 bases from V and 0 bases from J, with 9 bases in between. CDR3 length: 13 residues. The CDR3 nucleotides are TGCAGTGCTAGTGGGGCAGTCTCCTACGAGCAGTACTTC. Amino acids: CSASGAVSYEQYF.

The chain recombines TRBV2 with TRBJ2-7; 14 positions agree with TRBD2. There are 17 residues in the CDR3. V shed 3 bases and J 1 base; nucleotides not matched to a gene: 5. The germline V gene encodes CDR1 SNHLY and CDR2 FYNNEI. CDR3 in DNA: TGTGCCAGCAGTGAGGGACTAGCGGGAGATCGTTCCTACGAGCAGTACTTC. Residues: CASSEGLAGDRSYEQYF.

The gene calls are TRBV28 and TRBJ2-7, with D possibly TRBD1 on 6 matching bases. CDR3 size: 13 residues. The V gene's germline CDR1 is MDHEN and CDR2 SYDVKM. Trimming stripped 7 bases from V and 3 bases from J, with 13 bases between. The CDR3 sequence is CASTLTGIYEQYF. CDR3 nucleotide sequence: TGTGCCAGCACCCTAACAGGGATCTACGAGCAGTACTTC.

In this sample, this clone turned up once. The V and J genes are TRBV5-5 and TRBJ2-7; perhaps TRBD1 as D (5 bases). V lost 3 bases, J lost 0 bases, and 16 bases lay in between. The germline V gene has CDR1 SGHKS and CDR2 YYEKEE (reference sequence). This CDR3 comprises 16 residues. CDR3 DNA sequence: TGTGCCAGCAGCTCTGCTTGGCAGGGTAACTCCTACGAGCAGTACTTC. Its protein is CASSSAWQGNSYEQYF.

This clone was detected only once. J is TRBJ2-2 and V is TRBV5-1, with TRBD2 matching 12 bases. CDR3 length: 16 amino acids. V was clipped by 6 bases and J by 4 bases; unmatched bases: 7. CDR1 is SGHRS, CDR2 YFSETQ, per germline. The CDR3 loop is CASTTGLAGLTGELFF. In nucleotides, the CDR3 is TGCGCCAGCACCACCGGACTAGCGGGACTCACCGGGGAGCTGTTTTTT.

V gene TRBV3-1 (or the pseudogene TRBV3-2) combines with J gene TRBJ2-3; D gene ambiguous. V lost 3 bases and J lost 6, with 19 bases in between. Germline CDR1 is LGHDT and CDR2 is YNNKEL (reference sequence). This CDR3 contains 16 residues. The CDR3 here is CASSHPDSPGLDTQYF. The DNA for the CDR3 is TGTGCCAGCAGCCACCCTGACTCGCCTGGCTTGGATACGCAGTATTTT.

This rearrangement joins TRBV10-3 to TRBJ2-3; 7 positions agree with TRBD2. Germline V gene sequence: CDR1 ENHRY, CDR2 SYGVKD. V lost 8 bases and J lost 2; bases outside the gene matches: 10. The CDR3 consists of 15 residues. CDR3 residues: CAIGPRAGDTDTQYF. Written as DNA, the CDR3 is TGTGCCATCGGTCCCAGGGCGGGGGACACAGATACGCAGTATTTT.

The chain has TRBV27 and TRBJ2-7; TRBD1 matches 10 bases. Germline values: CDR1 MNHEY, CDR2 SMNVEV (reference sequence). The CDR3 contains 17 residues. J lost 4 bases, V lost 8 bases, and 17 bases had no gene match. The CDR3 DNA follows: TGTGCCAGCTCAGACCGGGACAGGGGCGGTGTGGGGTACGAGCAGTACTTC. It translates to CASSDRDRGGVGYEQYF.

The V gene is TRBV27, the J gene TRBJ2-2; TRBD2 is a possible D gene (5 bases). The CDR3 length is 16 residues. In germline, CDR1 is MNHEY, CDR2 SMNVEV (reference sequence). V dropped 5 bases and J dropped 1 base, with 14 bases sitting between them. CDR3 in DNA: TGTGCCAGCAGTGTAATTAGCGCGAAGAACACCGGGGAGCTGTTTTTT. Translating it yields CASSVISAKNTGELFF.

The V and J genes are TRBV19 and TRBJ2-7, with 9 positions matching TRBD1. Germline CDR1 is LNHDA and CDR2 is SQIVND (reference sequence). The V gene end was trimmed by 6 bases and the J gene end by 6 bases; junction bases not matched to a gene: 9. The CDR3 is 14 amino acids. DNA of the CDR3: TGTGCCAGTAGCGACCGGGACAGGGTCAGCGAGCAGTACTTC. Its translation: CASSDRDRVSEQYF.

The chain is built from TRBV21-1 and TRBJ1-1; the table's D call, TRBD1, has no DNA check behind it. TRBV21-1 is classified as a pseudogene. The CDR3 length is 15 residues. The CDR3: CASSKARQGDTEAFF. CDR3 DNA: TGTGCCAGCAGCAAAGCACGACAGGGGGACACTGAAGCTTTCTTT.

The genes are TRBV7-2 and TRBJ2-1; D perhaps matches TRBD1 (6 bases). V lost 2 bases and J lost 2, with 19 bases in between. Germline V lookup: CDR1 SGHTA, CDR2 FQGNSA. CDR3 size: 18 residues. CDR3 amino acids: CASSLLGGYRFTYNEQFF. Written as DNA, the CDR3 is TGTGCCAGCAGCTTACTAGGGGGATACCGTTTTACCTACAATGAGCAGTTCTTC.

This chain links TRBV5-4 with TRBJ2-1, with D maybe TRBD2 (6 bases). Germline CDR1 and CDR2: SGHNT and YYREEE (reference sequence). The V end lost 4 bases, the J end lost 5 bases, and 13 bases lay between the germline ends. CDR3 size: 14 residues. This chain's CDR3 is CASSPGAGNNEQFF. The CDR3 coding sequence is TGTGCCAGCAGCCCTGGGGCGGGGAACAATGAGCAGTTCTTC.

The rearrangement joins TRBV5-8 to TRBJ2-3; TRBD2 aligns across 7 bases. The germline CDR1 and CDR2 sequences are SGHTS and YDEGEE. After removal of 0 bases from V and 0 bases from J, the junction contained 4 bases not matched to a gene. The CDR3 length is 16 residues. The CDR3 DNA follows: TGTGCCAGCAGCTTGGGGACTAGACTTAGCACAGATACGCAGTATTTT. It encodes CASSLGTRLSTDTQYF. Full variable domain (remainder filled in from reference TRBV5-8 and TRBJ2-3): EAGVTQSPTHLIKTRGQQATLRCSPISGHTSVYWYQQALGLGLQFLLWYDEGEERNRGNFPPRFSGRQFPNYSSELNVNALELEDSALYLCASSLGTRLSTDTQYFGPGTRLTVL.

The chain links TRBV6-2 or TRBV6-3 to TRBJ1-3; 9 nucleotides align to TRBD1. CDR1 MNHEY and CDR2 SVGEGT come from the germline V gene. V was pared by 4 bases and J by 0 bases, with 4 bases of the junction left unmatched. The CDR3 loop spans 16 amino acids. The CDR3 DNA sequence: TGTGCCAGCAGTTGGGACAGGGATATCTCTGGAAACACCATATATTTT. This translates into CASSWDRDISGNTIYF.

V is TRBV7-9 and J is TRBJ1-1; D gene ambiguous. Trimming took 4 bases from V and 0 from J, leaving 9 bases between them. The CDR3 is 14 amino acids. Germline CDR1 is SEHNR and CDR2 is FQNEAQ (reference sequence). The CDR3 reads CASSSTPMNTEAFF. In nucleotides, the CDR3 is TGTGCCAGCAGCTCGACTCCTATGAACACTGAAGCTTTCTTT. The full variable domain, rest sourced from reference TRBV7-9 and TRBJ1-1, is DTGVSQNPRHKITKRGQNVTFRCDPISEHNRLYWYRQTLGQGPEFLTYFQNEAQLEKSRLLSDRFSAERPKGSFSTLEIQRTEQGDSAMYLCASSSTPMNTEAFFGQGTRLTVV.

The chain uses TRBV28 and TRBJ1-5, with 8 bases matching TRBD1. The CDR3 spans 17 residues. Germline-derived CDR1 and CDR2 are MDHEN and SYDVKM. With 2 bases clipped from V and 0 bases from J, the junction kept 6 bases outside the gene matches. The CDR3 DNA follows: TGTGCCAGCAGTTTACGGCAGGGGGCTTTTAGCAATCAGCCCCAGCATTTT. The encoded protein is CASSLRQGAFSNQPQHF.

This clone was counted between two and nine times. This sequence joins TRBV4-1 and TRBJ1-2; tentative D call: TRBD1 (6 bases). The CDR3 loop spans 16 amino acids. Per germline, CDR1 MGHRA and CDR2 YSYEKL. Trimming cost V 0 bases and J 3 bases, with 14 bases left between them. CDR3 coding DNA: TGCGCCAGCAGCCAAGATAGGGGGATGCGGGACTATGGCTACACCTTC. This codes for CASSQDRGMRDYGYTF.

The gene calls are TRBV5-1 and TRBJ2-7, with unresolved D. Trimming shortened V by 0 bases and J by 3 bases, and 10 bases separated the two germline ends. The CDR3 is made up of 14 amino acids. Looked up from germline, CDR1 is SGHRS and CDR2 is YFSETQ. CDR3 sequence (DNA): TGCGCCAGCAGCTTGGCCAGGTTCAACTACGAGCAGTACTTC. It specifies CASSLARFNYEQYF. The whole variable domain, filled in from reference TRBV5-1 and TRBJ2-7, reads KAGVTQTPRYLIKTRGQQVTLSCSPISGHRSVSWYQQTPGQGLQFLFEYFSETQRNKGNFPGRFSGRQFSNSRSEMNVSTLELGDSALYLCASSLARFNYEQYFGPGTRLTVT.

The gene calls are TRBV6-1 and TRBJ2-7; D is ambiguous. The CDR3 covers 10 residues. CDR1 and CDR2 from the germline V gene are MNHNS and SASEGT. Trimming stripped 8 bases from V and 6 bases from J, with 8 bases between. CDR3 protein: CASARGEQYF. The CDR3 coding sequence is TGTGCCAGCGCGAGAGGCGAGCAGTACTTC.

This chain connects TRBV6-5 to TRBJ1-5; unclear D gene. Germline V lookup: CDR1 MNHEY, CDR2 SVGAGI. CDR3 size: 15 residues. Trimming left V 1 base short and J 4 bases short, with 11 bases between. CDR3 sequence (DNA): TGTGCCAGCAGTTACTACGCAGGTGGGAATCAGCCCCAGCATTTT. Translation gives CASSYYAGGNQPQHF.

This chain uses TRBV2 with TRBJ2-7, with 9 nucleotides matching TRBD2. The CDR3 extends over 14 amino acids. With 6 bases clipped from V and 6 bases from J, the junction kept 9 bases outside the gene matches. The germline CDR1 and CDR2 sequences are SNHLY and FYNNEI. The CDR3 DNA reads TGTGCCAGCAGCCCCCCGGGGACTAGCTCCGAGCAGTACTTC. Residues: CASSPPGTSSEQYF.

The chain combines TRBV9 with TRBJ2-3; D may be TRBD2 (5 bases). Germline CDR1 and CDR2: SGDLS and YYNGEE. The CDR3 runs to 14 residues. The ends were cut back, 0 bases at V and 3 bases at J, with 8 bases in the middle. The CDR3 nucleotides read TGTGCCAGCAGCGTAGCGGACTTTACAGATACGCAGTATTTT. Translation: CASSVADFTDTQYF. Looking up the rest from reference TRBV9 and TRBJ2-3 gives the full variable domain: DSGVTQTPKHLITATGQRVTLRCSPRSGDLSVYWYQQSLDQGLQFLIQYYNGEERAKGNILERFSAQQFPDLHSELNLSSLELGDSALYFCASSVADFTDTQYFGPGTRLTVL.